The rows below give T cell receptor beta chains drawn from one sample of a study of blood T cell repertoires in COVID-19. Sequencing used immunoSEQ multiplex PCR; TCRdb keeps in-frame clones, though not all of them. The sample has around 170,000 clones, 88% seen once. The material sequenced was PBMCs or T cells enriched from blood (not recorded which). These receptors were taken from a young woman who had recovered from COVID-19. The CDR3 runs from the conserved cysteine through the conserved F or W.

CDR3aa	v_gene
CASSAAGTAVNQPQHF	TRBV28
CASSPGLGIGVEETQYF	TRBV5-1
CASLSGTGVHNEQFF	TRBV28
CSASGGSTDTQYF	TRBV20-1
CASSQMMGTNTDTQYF	TRBV7-9
CASSPHTDTQYF	TRBV7-9
CASSLTSNYGYTF	TRBV5-6
CASSPSPTGGNTGELFF	TRBV5-4
CASSARGGGTDTQYF	TRBV9
CASSLGGRESYEQYF	TRBV5-4
CASEEQGANNSPLHF	TRBV19
CASSLGPADTQYF	TRBV5-6
CASSAGPGFSLHF	TRBV2
CASSEINEKLFF	TRBV2
CASSGGSGRSNEQFF	TRBV2
CASSSTDRGYTGELFF	TRBV5-4
CASSPGGGGRTEAFF	TRBV28
CASSLEASGGSSYNEQFF	TRBV7-9
CASSHRQIGANTGELFF	TRBV4-2
CASSLGAGGTTEAFF	TRBV5-4
CASSQDQRGLASYNEQFF	TRBV4-1
CATSRDLDSAGNTIYF	TRBV15
CASSQAGGRGEKLFF	TRBV5-1
CASSFVGGHNSGNTIYF	TRBV7-2
CASSPVLAGPYSYEQYF	TRBV18
CASSFGQSNYGYTF	TRBV7-2
CASSPTMYQETQYF	TRBV28
CASKVEDRTRETQYF	TRBV11-2
CASSLKTVNTEAFF	TRBV19
CASSLGLAGIKNIQYF	TRBV7-2
CASLRGNYGYTF	TRBV19
CASRLLAGEKTQYF	TRBV5-1
CASSKTSGVSTDTQYF	TRBV9
CASSLPTSGSYEQYF	TRBV28
CASSPRTSGAYNEQFF	TRBV11-1
CASRGQVSSYEQYF	TRBV19
CASSGGTSGRNEQFF	TRBV2
CASSGQGAPRQAFF	TRBV2
CASSTGRENTIYF	TRBV7-9
CASSLVSGGYNEQFF	TRBV5-4
CASSWPPGQGVSNYGYTF	TRBV5-1
CASSLNRESEQYF	TRBV7-9
CASRDFPYEQYF	TRBV28
CACAGSSTDTQYF	TRBV30
CASSRGQGAYNEQFF	TRBV4-3
CASSLASGYTDTQYF	TRBV5-4
CASSDSEEPGNTIYF	TRBV6-4
CASSPGTGTQETQYF	TRBV5-4
CASRVAGRGNTEAFF	TRBV2
CSARVPDIQYF	TRBV20-1
CASGELNQPQHF	TRBV27